This TCR beta chain was identified during a study of cytomegalovirus exposure and HLA in healthy donors. Overall study findings and caveats: A reported reduction in N-insertions relative to the 666-donor mean was seen in an Asian-associated ancestry cluster in a later analysis. A missense DCLRE1C variant was associated with V- and J-gene trimming of TCR beta chains in a later analysis, and an independent cohort replicated the association. About 180 TCR beta chains were listed as cytomegalovirus-associated.

Unrecorded immune exposure was likely among donors, who were nominally healthy when sampled. Worth noting for this clone: Antigen: not known.

PCR used 60 Vbeta primers and 13 Jbeta primers. The table came from immunoSEQ multiplex PCR; TCRdb's copy has only in-frame clones and leaves some out. The sample lists around 100,000 clones; roughly 73% were seen once. V lost 7 bases and J lost 3; bases outside the gene matches: 6. This CDR3 contains 15 residues. CDR1 SGHRS and CDR2 YFSETQ come from the germline V gene. The sequence was collected from a woman in her 30s in good health and CMV-seronegative. Input material: PBMCs. This rearrangement joins TRBV5-1 to TRBJ2-1, with 11 bases that match TRBD1. The CDR3 DNA reads as TGCGCCAGCTCGGACAGGGGGCCCCTCTACAATGAGCAGTTCTTC. Its translation: CASSDRGPLYNEQFF.